This T cell receptor (beta chain) came from a study of shared clonotypes between healthy human individuals. The study's findings and limits: Memory subsets generally showed smaller estimated richness than naive subsets did. Naive CD4 clonotypes were shared across a handful of donors at roughly 4.6%.

V trimming: 6 bases; J trimming: 3 bases; junction bases outside the gene matches: 8. The CDR3 totals 14 residues. Germline CDR1 and CDR2: SQVTM and ANQGSEA. On this clone: No antigen is known for it.

At deep level, the assay was performed. Genomic DNA (from each subset) was split evenly across several immunoSEQ plates. Profiling relied on immunoSEQ multiplex PCR, and the TCRdb table lists in-frame clones only, not all of them. The profile shows around 690,000 clones, 80% to 95% of them singletons. This sequence joins TRBV29-1 and TRBJ2-3; 8 bases are shared with TRBD2. The clonotype originates from a man between 18 and 29 years old in good health. Some clones in this sample may be carry-over from other donors' samples. The specimen sequenced was memory CD8+ T cells from PBMCs. Subset in this sample: CD45RO+ cells pooled with CCR7-negative TemRA cells. The CDR3 loop reads CSVLGGDRTDTQYF. The CDR3 DNA follows: TGCAGCGTACTCGGGGGGGATAGGACAGATACGCAGTATTTT.